This T cell receptor beta chain emerged from a study of cytomegalovirus exposure and HLA in healthy donors. Study summary: Early released data had about 85 million unique TCRs, all coming from HLA-typed donors. General study results and limits: Certain indistinguishable V segments, among them TRBV6-2 and TRBV6-3, were excluded. It was approximately 160 TCR beta chains that were listed as cytomegalovirus-associated. Across donors, sequencing depth was assumed by presence/absence analyses to be roughly uniform.

In the PCR, 60 Vbeta and 13 Jbeta primers were used. Clones were read by immunoSEQ multiplex PCR, and TCRdb kept only the in-frame ones, dropping some. This table holds approximately 170,000 clones, 68% found once. There are a few counts of this clone. Its antigen is as yet unknown. The CDR3 has 14 residues. Germline CDR1 and CDR2: MGHRA and YSYEKL. V gave up 3 bases and J gave up 5 bases; unmatched junction bases: 4. The chain uses TRBV4-1 and TRBJ2-1; 7 nucleotides agree with TRBD2. Sequencing used PBMCs. The receptor was derived from a woman aged 40 to 49 in good health and CMV-seropositive. CDR3 nucleotide sequence: TGCGCCAGCAGCCAGGGAGGGACGAACAATGAGCAGTTCTTC. Encoded protein: CASSQGGTNNEQFF.